This T cell receptor beta chain was sequenced during a study of regulatory T cells in long-lasting Graves disease. Study-wide results and limits: New patients shared some 980 public clonotypes, and persistent patients shared more, with a few thousand. Analyses excluded thyroid tissue, covering peripheral blood alone. Repertoires from persistent disease leaned toward TRBV28, TRBJ1-2 and TRBJ2-5. Patients with persistent Graves' had lower TCR diversity than newly diagnosed patients.

Documented time point: newly diagnosed GD, antithyroid drugs for less than 3 months. The TCR library was made from RNA that had been extracted from PBMCs in TRIzol. To make TCR beta libraries, researchers used iRepertoire HTBI primers and Arm-PCR of CDR3 regions. One entry per CDR3 protein results from TCRdb running MiXCR on the multiplex PCR reads. The top ten clones hold over 7% of a sample with about half a million distinct CDR3 sequences, 12% of them seen once. Of note for this clonotype: No antigen is known for it.

The CDR3 is 15 residues long. With V trimmed by 1 base and J by 3 bases, 5 bases remained unmatched. The V gene's germline CDR1 is SGHRS and CDR2 YFSETQ. These same records also appear under a second study, on T cells in Graves' hyperthyroidism and ophthalmopathy.

The source material was peripheral blood mononuclear cells (PBMCs), sampled at new diagnosis, from a patient treated with antithyroid drugs. V gene TRBV5-1 combines with J gene TRBJ2-7; 9 bases match TRBD1. This receptor was identified in a woman under 40 with Graves disease. The CDR3: CASSLSWDRVYEQYF. Written as DNA, the CDR3 is TGCGCCAGCAGCTTGTCATGGGACAGGGTCTACGAGCAGTACTTC.